These T cell receptor beta chains were read from a single sample in a study of T cells after yellow fever vaccination. Each CDR3 protein is one row after TCRdb ran MiXCR on the 5' RACE reads. The sample carries 400,000 or so distinct CDR3 sequences, 15% to 20% recorded once. The source was PBMCs, collected before the yellow fever booster vaccination. Receptors were obtained from a man aged 18-30 years who received the YFV17D yellow fever vaccine. Both conserved end residues are part of each CDR3. The D gene is left open where the match is weak. Rows give clone size only sometimes, using once, few, many, or a class for an expanded clone.

>TRBV5-1|.|TRBJ1-1|many
CASSYTGDTEAFF
TGTGCCAGCAGCTACACAGGAGACACTGAAGCTTTCTTT
>TRBV4-3|.|TRBJ1-2|.
CASSQEVPLGVDNGYTF
TGCGCCAGCAGCCAAGAGGTCCCTTTGGGGGTTGATAACGGCTACACCTTC
>TRBV7-2|TRBD1|TRBJ1-2|.
CASSRPGQGLPNYGYTF
TGTGCCAGCAGCCGTCCGGGACAGGGGCTACCTAACTATGGCTACACCTTC
>TRBV12-3/TRBV12-4|TRBD1|TRBJ1-2|few
CASSLRGGISGYTF
TGTGCCAGCAGTTTACGAGGGGGCATTTCGGGCTACACCTTC
>TRBV3-1|.|TRBJ2-5|few
CASSQGRRGETQYF
TGTGCCAGCAGCCAAGGGAGACGGGGGGAGACCCAGTACTTC
>TRBV5-4|TRBD2|TRBJ2-3|.
CAIHGLAGGDTQYF
TGTGCCATCCACGGACTAGCGGGGGGGGATACGCAGTATTTT
>TRBV18|.|TRBJ1-6|.
CASSPGEAQPPLHF
TGTGCCAGCTCACCAGGGGAAGCCCAGCCACCCCTCCACTTT
>TRBV12-3/TRBV12-4|.|TRBJ1-5|.
CASDTGPNQPQHF
TGTGCCAGCGATACAGGGCCAAATCAGCCCCAGCATTTT
>TRBV4-1|.|TRBJ2-1|few
CASSPGGSGYNEQFF
TGCGCCAGCAGCCCCGGGGGCAGCGGCTACAATGAGCAGTTCTTC
>TRBV12-3/TRBV12-4|TRBD2|TRBJ2-1|many
CASSPSGGANEQFF
TGTGCCAGCAGCCCTAGCGGGGGGGCCAATGAGCAGTTCTTC
>TRBV27|TRBD2|TRBJ2-7|once
CASSLSTSGYEQYF
TGTGCCAGCAGTTTAAGTACTAGCGGTTACGAGCAGTACTTC
>TRBV20-1|.|TRBJ2-7|.
CSARKGWGNEQYF
TGCAGTGCTAGGAAAGGATGGGGGAACGAGCAGTACTTC
>TRBV5-1|TRBD1|TRBJ2-1|.
CASSHPTGRINEQFF
TGCGCCAGCAGCCACCCGACAGGGCGGATCAATGAGCAGTTCTTC
>TRBV6-1|.|TRBJ2-3|many
CASSAETTQYF
TGTGCCAGCAGTGCAGAAACGACGCAGTATTTT
>TRBV20-1|TRBD1|TRBJ2-2|few
CSARPRGYAGELFF
TGCAGTGCGAGGCCCAGGGGGTATGCCGGGGAGCTGTTTTTT
>TRBV29-1|TRBD1|TRBJ1-2|once
CSVDRDRVYGYTF
TGCAGCGTTGACCGGGACAGGGTCTATGGCTACACCTTC
>TRBV7-9|.|TRBJ2-6|.
CASTGPGHTYSGANVLTF
TGTGCCAGCACCGGCCCGGGACACACCTACTCTGGGGCCAACGTCCTGACTTTC
>TRBV5-6|.|TRBJ2-3|few
CASTRAGSTDTQYF
TGTGCCAGCACCAGGGCGGGGAGCACAGATACGCAGTATTTT
>TRBV9|.|TRBJ2-1|few
CASSVDQGLQFF
TGTGCCAGCAGCGTAGATCAGGGTTTGCAGTTCTTC
>TRBV20-1|.|TRBJ2-1|few
CSARDVIGDYNEQFF
TGCAGTGCTAGAGATGTAATAGGTGATTACAATGAGCAGTTCTTC